This T cell receptor (beta chain) emerged from a study of cytomegalovirus exposure and HLA in healthy donors. A multiplex PCR was run with 60 Vbeta primers and 13 Jbeta primers. Libraries were prepared by immunoSEQ multiplex PCR; TCRdb keeps only in-frame clonotypes and omits some of them. The table records about 170,000 clones, about 81% of them present only once. In germline, CDR1 is LNHNV, CDR2 YYDKDF (reference sequence). CDR3 length equals 14 residues. V trimming: 0 bases; J trimming: 6 bases; junction bases outside the gene matches: 2. What was sequenced was PBMCs. The gene calls are TRBV15 and TRBJ1-5, with TRBD1 matching 7 bases. The origin of this receptor is a young woman in good health and CMV-seronegative. CDR3 nucleotides: TGTGCCACCAGCAGAGAAGGGGGCACTCAGCCCCAGCATTTT. Its protein product is CATSREGGTQPQHF. Filled out from reference TRBV15 and TRBJ1-5, the complete variable domain reads DAMVIQNPRYQVTQFGKPVTLSCSQTLNHNVMYWYQQKSSQAPKLLFHYYDKDFNNEADTPDNFQSRRPNTSFCFLDIRSPGLGDTAMYLCATSREGGTQPQHFGDGTRLSIL.